Shown below are 29 T cell receptor beta chains from a single sample sequenced in a study of shared T cell receptors in the human thymus. The data were produced by immunoSEQ multiplex PCR, yet TCRdb's version contains in-frame clones alone and is incomplete. The sample shows more than 550,000 clones, approximately 89% of them seen only once. These records were also assigned to another study, of human thymus T cells.

The specimen sequenced was thymocytes. The receptors derive from a boy in the first two years of life with a congenital heart defect.

This clone was counted between two and nine times. The chain joins TRBV4-3 to TRBJ1-6; D call uncertain. Trimming removed 1 base from V and 8 bases from J, with 6 bases in between. The CDR3 totals 13 residues. Germline CDR1 and CDR2: LGHNA and YSLEER. The CDR3 DNA reads as TGCGCCAGCAGCCAAGGCACACATTCACCCCTCCACTTT. It encodes CASSQGTHSPLHF.

The V gene is TRBV7-6, the J gene TRBJ1-4; a possible D gene is TRBD1 (5 bases). This CDR3 comprises 15 residues. Per the germline V gene, CDR1 is SGHVS and CDR2 is FNYEAQ. V was pared by 1 base and J by 8 bases, with 14 bases between. CDR3 region: CASSLGRADGEKLFF. The CDR3 bases are TGTGCCAGCAGCTTAGGCAGGGCTGATGGGGAAAAACTGTTTTTT. Combining the CDR3 with reference TRBV7-6 and TRBJ1-4 gives the whole variable domain GAGVSQSPRYKVTKRGQDVALRCDPISGHVSLYWYRQALGQGPEFLTYFNYEAQQDKSGLPNDRFSAERPEGSISTLTIQRTEQRDSAMYRCASSLGRADGEKLFFGSGTQLSVL.

The chain employs TRBV7-3 and TRBJ1-3, with TRBD1 matching 8 bases. Germline trimming cut 5 bases from V and 3 bases from J; bases unmatched to any gene: 3. The CDR3 extends over 14 amino acids. Germline loops: CDR1 SGHTA, CDR2 FQGTGA. Here the CDR3 DNA reads TGTGCCAGCAGCAAACAGGGGGGTGGAAACACCATATATTTT. This sequence encodes CASSKQGGGNTIYF.

As concerns this clone: This sample also contains other DNA sequences that code for the same CDR3. The chain couples TRBV4-3 to TRBJ1-5, with D unclear. Germline assignment: CDR1 LGHNA and CDR2 YSLEER. Trimming stripped 0 bases from V and 0 bases from J, with 9 bases between. This CDR3 has 16 residues. The CDR3 region is CASSQDRVYSNQPQHF. The CDR3 DNA reads TGCGCCAGCAGCCAAGATCGCGTTTATAGCAATCAGCCCCAGCATTTT.

The V call is TRBV27, the J call TRBJ1-6; TRBD1 might be the D (6 bases). Germline V gene sequence: CDR1 MNHEY, CDR2 SMNVEV (reference sequence). The length of the CDR3 is 15 residues. V was pared by 3 bases and J by 6 bases, with 12 bases between. This chain's CDR3 is CASSFEGGGNSPLHF. CDR3 in DNA: TGTGCCAGCAGTTTTGAGGGAGGGGGTAATTCACCCCTCCACTTT.

This clone was recorded a few times. The chain recombines TRBV15 with TRBJ1-1; D not resolved. Trimming shortened V by 0 bases and J by 1 base, and 6 bases separated the two germline ends. The germline V gene has CDR1 LNHNV and CDR2 YYDKDF (reference sequence). This CDR3 region has 14 residues. The CDR3 coding sequence is TGTGCCACCAGCAGAGAAGCGGGGAACACTGAAGCTTTCTTT. This sequence encodes CATSREAGNTEAFF.

This clone was found once. CDR3 protein: CASSLRESRAVSTYRVFSGEQYF. CDR3 nucleotide sequence: TGTGCCAGCAGCCTACGAGAGTCCCGCGCCGTGTCGACATACAGGGTCTTTTCGGGGGAGCAGTACTTC. This chain joins TRBV28 and TRBJ2-7; possibly TRBD1 for D (6 bases). There are 23 residues in the CDR3. The germline CDR1 and CDR2 sequences are MDHEN and SYDVKM. V was cut by 6 bases and J by 7 bases, with 46 bases left in between. The full variable domain, rest sourced from reference TRBV28 and TRBJ2-7, is DVKVTQSSRYLVKRTGEKVFLECVQDMDHENMFWYRQDPGLGLRLIYFSYDVKMKEKGDIPEGYSVSREKKERFSLILESASTNQTSMYLCASSLRESRAVSTYRVFSGEQYFGPGTRLTVT.

The chain combines TRBV9 with TRBJ2-5; D is uncertain. Germline V CDR1 and CDR2: SGDLS, YYNGEE. Deletions cut 2 bases from V and 3 bases from J, with 11 bases between. There are 14 residues in the CDR3. The CDR3 reads CASSVGQVEETQYF. DNA of the CDR3: TGTGCCAGCAGCGTTGGGCAGGTAGAAGAGACCCAGTACTTC.

The rearrangement joins TRBV18 to TRBJ1-1; D is uncertain. CDR3 length: 14 residues. Looked up from germline, CDR1 is KGHSH and CDR2 is LQKENI. V was pared by 2 bases and J by 2 bases, with 9 bases between. The CDR3 spells CASSPSGANTEAFF. The CDR3 region has the DNA TGTGCCAGCTCACCATCCGGAGCCAACACTGAAGCTTTCTTT.

The V gene is TRBV28, the J gene TRBJ1-2, with D maybe TRBD1 (5 bases). The CDR3 has 16 amino acids. Trimming removed 6 bases at V and 4 bases at J, with 21 bases between. CDR1 and CDR2 from the germline V gene are MDHEN and SYDVKM. The CDR3 protein is CASSTYRGQGGYGYTF. Here the CDR3 DNA reads TGTGCCAGCAGCACCTACCGTGGGCAGGGCGGCTATGGCTACACCTTC.

This clone was recorded once. V and J are TRBV5-1 and TRBJ2-3, with D possibly being TRBD1 (6 bases). The CDR3 contains 14 residues. The germline gives CDR1 SGHRS, CDR2 YFSETQ. The V and J ends lost 2 bases and 4 bases respectively, with 11 bases between them. The CDR3 reads CASSFRPGADTQYF. The CDR3 bases are TGCGCCAGCAGCTTTCGCCCAGGGGCAGATACGCAGTATTTT.

The rearrangement uses TRBV27 and TRBJ1-3; the D gene is possibly TRBD1 (6 bases). Trimming stripped 6 bases from V and 4 bases from J, with 16 bases between. Germline V CDR1 and CDR2: MNHEY, SMNVEV (reference sequence). There are 15 residues in the CDR3. CDR3 residues: CASSITGPGGNTIYF. CDR3 bases: TGTGCCAGCAGCATTACAGGGCCGGGGGGAAACACCATATATTTT.

This rearrangement joins TRBV14 to TRBJ2-5; D is possibly TRBD2 (5 bases). The germline V gene encodes CDR1 SGHDN and CDR2 FVKESK. Trimming removed 3 bases from V and 5 bases from J, with 13 bases in between. The CDR3 is made up of 14 amino acids. The CDR3 sequence is CASSQAGAWETQYF. CDR3 DNA: TGTGCCAGCAGCCAGGCGGGCGCGTGGGAGACCCAGTACTTC.

The chain recombines TRBV28 with TRBJ2-7, with D possibly TRBD1 on 6 matching bases. CDR1 and CDR2 from the germline V gene are MDHEN and SYDVKM. V gave up 6 bases and J gave up 2 bases, with 17 bases separating them. The CDR3 is 15 residues long. The CDR3 sequence is CASSRGQPTPYEQYF. The CDR3 DNA is TGTGCCAGCAGCCGAGGACAGCCTACCCCCTACGAGCAGTACTTC.

In the case of this clone: The junction departs from germline at one end; a sequencing error may be responsible. The rearrangement uses TRBV4-1 and TRBJ1-3; D not resolved. This CDR3 comprises 19 residues. Germline V gives CDR1 MGHRA, CDR2 YSYEKL. CDR3 loop: CASSQDRPQSWASGNTIYF. Written as DNA, the CDR3 is TGCGCCAGCAGTCAAGATCGACCCCAAAGCTGGGCCTCTGGAAACACCATATATTTT.

The V and J genes are TRBV5-6 and TRBJ1-4, with D hard to call. Germline CDR1 SGHDT, CDR2 YYEEEE. The CDR3 is made up of 18 amino acids. The germline V and J ends were trimmed by 6 bases and 6 bases, with 27 bases remaining between them. CDR3 DNA sequence: TGTGCCAGCAACAAACGGGGAGGTTCGGGCGAAGAGGATGAAAAACTGTTTTTT. Its protein is CASNKRGGSGEEDEKLFF.

This clone has only a few counts. Here the CDR3 DNA reads TGTGCCATCAATGCAGCGGGAGGGCCCTACAATGAGCAGTTCTTC. Translation gives CAINAAGGPYNEQFF. The chain combines TRBV10-3 with TRBJ2-1, with 10 bases that match TRBD2. The CDR3 consists of 15 residues. Trimming took 7 bases from V and 2 from J; bases not matched to a gene: 5. The germline V gene encodes CDR1 ENHRY and CDR2 SYGVKD.

The V call is TRBV7-9, the J call TRBJ2-7; 8 positions agree with TRBD2. V trimming: 5 bases; J trimming: 0 bases; junction bases outside the gene matches: 9. Germline lookup yields CDR1 SEHNR and CDR2 FQNEAQ (reference sequence). This CDR3 comprises 16 residues. Here the CDR3 reads CASSTDGTSGSYEQYF. The CDR3 DNA follows: TGTGCCAGCAGCACAGACGGAACTAGCGGCTCCTACGAGCAGTACTTC. Variable domain in full (rest from reference TRBV7-9 and TRBJ2-7): DTGVSQNPRHKITKRGQNVTFRCDPISEHNRLYWYRQTLGQGPEFLTYFQNEAQLEKSRLLSDRFSAERPKGSFSTLEIQRTEQGDSAMYLCASSTDGTSGSYEQYFGPGTRLTVT.

This chain links TRBV27 with TRBJ1-2, with a possible D match to TRBD1 (5 bases). V lost 2 bases to trimming and J lost 2 bases, with 12 bases between them. Germline CDR1 reads MNHEY; CDR2 reads SMNVEV (reference sequence). The CDR3 extends over 15 amino acids. The CDR3 nucleotides read TGTGCCAGCAGTTTAGAGCGGGACTCCAACTATGGCTACACCTTC. Translating gives CASSLERDSNYGYTF.

The rearrangement joins TRBV27 to TRBJ1-4; a weak D match, TRBD1 (6 bases). Germline V gene data show CDR1 as MNHEY and CDR2 as SMNVEV (reference sequence). With 5 bases removed from V and 0 bases from J, the gap between germline ends came to 25 bases. This CDR3 comprises 20 residues. In nucleotides, the CDR3 is TGTGCCAGCAGTCCCCAATTGGGGACACCTAGACGAACAACTAATGAAAAACTGTTTTTT. Translating gives CASSPQLGTPRRTTNEKLFF.

The CDR3 DNA is TGTGCCTGGAGTGCTGGGGGGATAAGCTCCTACGAGCAGTACTTC. It is translated as CAWSAGGISSYEQYF. This sequence joins TRBV30 and TRBJ2-7; D is possibly TRBD2 (6 bases). The germline gives CDR1 GTSNPN, CDR2 SVGIG (reference sequence). The V gene lost 1 base and the J gene lost 0 bases, with 13 bases spanning the gap. The CDR3 totals 15 residues.

The V and J genes are TRBV2 and TRBJ2-5, with 7 positions matching TRBD1. The V gene end was trimmed by 8 bases and the J gene end by 1 base; junction bases not matched to a gene: 13. Germline V CDR1 and CDR2: SNHLY, FYNNEI. This CDR3 is 16 amino acids long. The CDR3 coding sequence is TGTGCCAGCCTTAGTGGCTTAAAGGGGGCCCAAGAGACCCAGTACTTC. Translating gives CASLSGLKGAQETQYF.

The J gene is TRBJ1-6, the V gene TRBV2; D is ambiguous. V was clipped by 4 bases and J by 13 bases, with 8 bases between them. The CDR3 contains 11 residues. Germline V gene sequence: CDR1 SNHLY, CDR2 FYNNEI. In DNA form, the CDR3 reads TGTGCCAGCAGTGCTCCTATCCCCCTCCACTTT. It is translated as CASSAPIPLHF.

The V gene is TRBV2, the J gene TRBJ2-7; 15 bases match TRBD2. The CDR3 length is 15 residues. Unmatched junction bases numbered 6, after V lost 6 bases and J lost 6 bases. Per the germline V gene, CDR1 is SNHLY and CDR2 is FYNNEI. The CDR3 DNA reads as TGTGCCAGCAGGCCGGGACTAGCGGGGGGTGGCGAGCAGTACTTC. Its protein is CASRPGLAGGGEQYF. Looking up the rest from reference TRBV2 and TRBJ2-7 gives the full variable domain: EPEVTQTPSHQVTQMGQEVILRCVPISNHLYFYWYRQILGQKVEFLVSFYNNEISEKSEIFDDQFSVERPDGSNFTLKIRSTKLEDSAMYFCASRPGLAGGGEQYFGPGTRLTVT.

V usage is TRBV19 and J usage is TRBJ1-2; 9 bases are shared with TRBD1. This CDR3 region has 13 residues. With V trimmed by 5 bases and J by 7 bases, 5 bases remained unmatched. Looked up from germline, CDR1 is LNHDA and CDR2 is SQIVND (reference sequence). The CDR3 nucleotides read TGTGCCAGTAGTCCGGGACAGGGATGTGGCTACACCTTC. This gives the protein CASSPGQGCGYTF.

This clone was seen a few times. The rearrangement uses TRBV5-1 and TRBJ2-7, with 9 bases fitting TRBD1. The CDR3 has 12 amino acids. V shed 3 bases, J shed 5 bases, and the junction held 0 bases outside the gene matches. Germline lookup yields CDR1 SGHRS and CDR2 YFSETQ. The CDR3 here is CASSWTGDEQYF. DNA of the CDR3: TGCGCCAGCAGCTGGACAGGGGACGAGCAGTACTTC.

The rearrangement joins TRBV10-2 to TRBJ2-7, with D possibly TRBD1 on 6 matching bases. Germline V gene sequence: CDR1 WSHSY, CDR2 SAAADI. Trimming removed 0 bases at V and 3 bases at J, with 18 bases between. The CDR3 totals 17 residues. The CDR3 protein is CASSESGQGIRFYEQYF. CDR3 coding DNA: TGCGCCAGCAGTGAGTCCGGGCAGGGGATCCGCTTCTACGAGCAGTACTTC.

In DNA, the CDR3 is TGTGCCAGCAGTCGGACTAGCGGGAGGTACAATGAGCAGTTCTTC. Its translation is CASSRTSGRYNEQFF. The rearrangement uses TRBV27 and TRBJ2-1; 14 bases map to TRBD2. This CDR3 spans 15 amino acids. The V gene end was trimmed by 5 bases and the J gene end by 4 bases; junction bases not matched to a gene: 1. Germline V CDR1 and CDR2: MNHEY, SMNVEV (reference sequence).

This rearrangement joins TRBV27 to TRBJ1-3; D is possibly TRBD1 (5 bases). The V end lost 2 bases, the J end lost 4 bases, and 15 bases lay between the germline ends. The CDR3 spans 16 residues. Germline V lookup: CDR1 MNHEY, CDR2 SMNVEV (reference sequence). The CDR3: CASSLTAQGIGNTIYF. CDR3 nucleotide sequence: TGTGCCAGCAGTTTAACGGCGCAGGGTATAGGAAACACCATATATTTT.